The rows below give T cell receptor beta chains drawn from one sample of a study of blood T cell repertoires in COVID-19. Assay: immunoSEQ multiplex PCR; the TCRdb copy retains only in-frame clones and omits some. Of about 53,000 clones detected, about 80% appear once; the ten largest clones hold 13% to 15%. Sample: peripheral blood. Every receptor here comes from a human donor in a cohort sampled during active COVID-19. CDR3s include the opening cysteine and the closing phenylalanine or tryptophan. The order of the fields is D gene, V gene, J gene, clone size, CDR3 length, CDR3 DNA, CDR3 protein. A D gene is named only where the DNA matches it firmly. The size entry is marked missing in some rows and otherwise reads once, few, many or a size class.

>TRBD2|TRBV5-1|TRBJ2-3|-|16
TGCGCCAGCAGCAAAGGGACTAGCGGGGGCACAGATACGCAGTATTTT
CASSKGTSGGTDTQYF
>TRBD1|TRBV6-5|TRBJ1-5|-|15
TGTGCCAGCAGTCCCCAGACAGGGAACAATCAGCCCCAGCATTTT
CASSPQTGNNQPQHF
>-|TRBV2|TRBJ2-2|-|13
TGTGCCAGCAAGGGAGAATTCACCGGGGAGCTGTTTTTT
CASKGEFTGELFF
>-|TRBV5-6|TRBJ1-1|-|13
TGTGCCAGCAGCTTTGTATCGCGCACTGAAGCTTTCTTT
CASSFVSRTEAFF
>-|TRBV7-8|TRBJ2-7|-|15
TGTGCCAGCAGCCTCTCGGACGGGGGTACCGACGAGCAGTACTTC
CASSLSDGGTDEQYF
>-|TRBV2|TRBJ1-1|few|13
TGTGCCAGCGGCCTTAGCATGAACACTGAAGCTTTCTTT
CASGLSMNTEAFF
>TRBD1|TRBV7-9|TRBJ1-6|-|14
TGTGCCAGCAGCTCTCGGGACAGGAGGTCACCCCTCCACTTT
CASSSRDRRSPLHF
>TRBD1|TRBV27|TRBJ1-3|-|14
TGTGCCAGCAGTCGGACAGGCGATGGAAACACCATATATTTT
CASSRTGDGNTIYF
>-|TRBV2|TRBJ2-1|-|13
TGTGCCAGCAGTGACACAGAATACAATGAGCAGTTCTTC
CASSDTEYNEQFF
>TRBD2|TRBV12-3/TRBV12-4|TRBJ2-1|-|13
TGTGCCAGCAGTTTAGCGGGGGGGGATGAGCAGTTCTTC
CASSLAGGDEQFF
>-|TRBV5-1|TRBJ2-2|-|14
TGCGCCAGCAGCTTGATGGCAGTCACCGGGGAGCTGTTTTTT
CASSLMAVTGELFF
>-|TRBV27|TRBJ2-3|-|16
TGTGCCAGCAGCGTTACCGGGGGGCTGGGCACAGATACGCAGTATTTT
CASSVTGGLGTDTQYF
>-|TRBV6-2/TRBV6-3|TRBJ1-1|-|14
TGTGCCAGCAGTTACATGTTGGAGATAGGTGAAGCTTTCTTT
CASSYMLEIGEAFF
>TRBD1|TRBV10-2|TRBJ2-7|once|16
TGCGCCAGCAGTACCCCCGGGACAGGGTATGGGCACGAGCAGTACTTC
CASSTPGTGYGHEQYF
>-|TRBV7-2|TRBJ2-5|-|15
TGTGCCAGCAGCCCCCAGCAGGGATCCCAAGAGACCCAGTACTTC
CASSPQQGSQETQYF
>-|TRBV7-2|TRBJ1-2|-|13
TGTGCCAGCAGCCCACAAGCTAACTATGGCTACACCTTC
CASSPQANYGYTF
>-|TRBV5-3|TRBJ1-5|-|13
TGTGCCAGAAGCCCGGACAGAAATCAGCCCCAGCATTTT
CARSPDRNQPQHF
>TRBD1|TRBV19|TRBJ2-7|few|14
TGTGCCAGTAGTTTCGGGTTACAGGGGGCCGAGCAGTACTTC
CASSFGLQGAEQYF
>TRBD1|TRBV19|TRBJ1-2|-|14
TGTGCCAGTAGTTTAACGACAGGGGGCTCGGGCTACACCTTC
CASSLTTGGSGYTF
>-|TRBV19|TRBJ2-2|-|17
TGTGCCAGTAGGAGTGGAAGCGGTAACGCGAACACCGGGGAGCTGTTTTTT
CASRSGSGNANTGELFF
>-|TRBV12-3/TRBV12-4|TRBJ1-1|-|12
TGTGCCAGCTCAACGGGAGGATATGAAGCTTTCTTT
CASSTGGYEAFF
>-|TRBV27|TRBJ1-6|once|15
TGTGCCAGTTCCCAGTGGGCTCCCTATAATTCACCCCTCCACTTT
CASSQWAPYNSPLHF
>-|TRBV6-5|TRBJ2-7|-|15
TGTGCCAGTAAACATAGGACTTCCTTTTCCTACGAGCAGTACTTC
CASKHRTSFSYEQYF
>-|TRBV11-2|TRBJ2-7|once|15
TGTGCCAGCAGCTTAAGGCCAGGGCTTTACGACGAGCAGTACTTC
CASSLRPGLYDEQYF
>TRBD1|TRBV5-1|TRBJ1-1|-|15
TGCGCCAGCAGCTCCGCAGGGGGATTAAACACTGAAGCTTTCTTT
CASSSAGGLNTEAFF
>-|TRBV19|TRBJ1-6|-|13
TGTGCCACCAAGCCAGGGGTTAATTCACCCCTCCACTTT
CATKPGVNSPLHF
>-|TRBV29-1|TRBJ2-5|-|12
TGCAGCGTGACATCTACGGGGGAGACCCAGTACTTC
CSVTSTGETQYF
>-|TRBV29-1|TRBJ2-1|-|15
TGCAGCGTTGAGATAGACAGTAGCTCCTACAATGAGCAGTTCTTC
CSVEIDSSSYNEQFF
>-|TRBV7-6|TRBJ2-7|-|17
TGTGCCAGCAGCGCCCAACCCGGAAAGGGGGACCTCTACGAGCAGTACTTC
CASSAQPGKGDLYEQYF
>-|TRBV5-1|TRBJ1-4|-|14
TGCGCCAGCAGCACCACCCCGGCAGGTGAAAAACTGTTTTTT
CASSTTPAGEKLFF
>-|TRBV6-5|TRBJ1-1|-|15
TGTGCCAGCAGTTACTCTGGCAGGGTACACACTGAAGCTTTCTTT
CASSYSGRVHTEAFF
>-|TRBV6-5|TRBJ2-5|-|14
TGTGCCAGCAGGCCTACAGGGTTCCGGGAGACCCAGTACTTC
CASRPTGFRETQYF
>TRBD1|TRBV4-3|TRBJ2-7|-|13
TGCGCCAGCAGCCGGGGACAGTCCTACGAGCAGTACTTC
CASSRGQSYEQYF
>-|TRBV27|TRBJ2-7|-|13
TGTGCCAGCAGTTTATCCGACAGCTACGAGCAGTACTTC
CASSLSDSYEQYF
>TRBD2|TRBV27|TRBJ2-3|-|20
TGTGCCAGCTCTATGCCAACCGGGACTAGCGGGAGGGCCGGGGCAGATACGCAGTATTTT
CASSMPTGTSGRAGADTQYF
>TRBD1|TRBV5-8|TRBJ1-1|-|17
TGTGCCAGCAGCTTATACACCGGGACAGGGAGGGGGACTGAAGCTTTCTTT
CASSLYTGTGRGTEAFF
>TRBD1|TRBV7-9|TRBJ2-1|-|13
TGTGCCAGCAGCTCTTCAGGGGGCAATGAGCAGTTCTTC
CASSSSGGNEQFF
>TRBD1|TRBV6-6|TRBJ2-7|-|15
TGTGCCAGCAGTGCCAGGGGGCGCCTAGGCTACGAGCAGTACTTC
CASSARGRLGYEQYF
>TRBD1|TRBV27|TRBJ2-7|once|15
TGTGCCAGCAGTTCCCCCCAGGGGGCCCGATACGAGCAGTACTTC
CASSSPQGARYEQYF
>TRBD1|TRBV28|TRBJ1-4|-|15
TGTGCCAGCAGTCCCGCGAGGACAGGGGATGAAAAACTGTTTTTT
CASSPARTGDEKLFF
>-|TRBV7-9|TRBJ1-1|-|14
TGTGCCAGCAGCTCCCCAGGGGCTCCAGCTGAAGCTTTCTTT
CASSSPGAPAEAFF
>-|TRBV6-2/TRBV6-3|TRBJ2-7|-|11
TGTGCCAGCAGCCATCAGTACGAGCAGTACTTC
CASSHQYEQYF
>TRBD2|TRBV5-4|TRBJ2-7|-|15
TGTGCCAGCAGTCCTGGACTAGCGGGAGTGTACGAGCAGTACTTC
CASSPGLAGVYEQYF
>-|TRBV14|TRBJ2-1|-|16
TGTGCCAGCAGCCAGGGGGCCGGACGGATATACAATGAGCAGTTCTTC
CASSQGAGRIYNEQFF